A single sample is the source of the 22 T cell receptor beta chains below, sequenced in a study of T cell responses to AZD1222 COVID-19 vaccine. Produced via immunoSEQ multiplex PCR; TCRdb's table is partial and in-frame only. The data hold just under 20,000 clones, with 84% observed a single time. Sequences were derived from peripheral blood, sampled 28 days after the second AZD1222 dose. The origin of the receptors is an adult who received the AZD1222 COVID-19 vaccine.

This clone was seen a few times. The chain uses TRBV7-2 and TRBJ2-7; TRBD2 matches at 9 bases. This CDR3 is built from 16 residues. The J segment lost 6 bases and the V segment lost 5 bases, leaving 14 bases of the junction unmatched. Germline CDR1 SGHTA, CDR2 FQGNSA. CDR3 amino acids: CASSGRGAGGPSEQYF. In DNA, the CDR3 is TGTGCCAGCAGCGGGAGAGGCGCGGGAGGGCCGAGCGAGCAGTACTTC.

The V and J genes are TRBV6-1 and TRBJ1-2; 10 bases are shared with TRBD1. The V segment lost 3 bases and the J segment 2 bases; nucleotides outside the gene matches: 12. CDR3 length: 18 amino acids. CDR1 is MNHNS and CDR2 is SASEGT in the germline V gene. CDR3 amino acids: CASSEGRDRGWKNYGYTF. The CDR3 region has the DNA TGTGCCAGCAGTGAGGGGCGGGACAGGGGATGGAAAAACTATGGCTACACCTTC.

The chain links TRBV7-2 to TRBJ1-1; maybe TRBD1 (5 bases). In germline, CDR1 is SGHTA, CDR2 FQGNSA. The V gene lost 0 bases and the J gene lost 10 bases, with 12 bases spanning the gap. The CDR3 is 13 amino acids. Written as DNA, the CDR3 is TGTGCCAGCAGCTTAGCGGAGGGGAGAGGAGCTTTCTTT. Protein product: CASSLAEGRGAFF.

The rearrangement links TRBV27 to TRBJ1-2; no reliable D call. CDR1 is MNHEY, CDR2 SMNVEV, per germline (reference sequence). Trimming took off 7 bases at V and 0 bases at J, with 15 bases between the two ends. CDR3 length: 15 residues. The CDR3 region is CASTPMSPPNYGYTF. In nucleotides, the CDR3 is TGTGCCAGCACCCCGATGAGCCCCCCTAACTATGGCTACACCTTC.

The chain joins TRBV7-2 to TRBJ2-1, with 12 bases lining up with TRBD1. Germline trimming cut 5 bases from V and 6 bases from J; bases unmatched to any gene: 2. Germline CDR1 is SGHTA and CDR2 is FQGNSA. This CDR3 is 14 amino acids long. In DNA, the CDR3 is TGTGCCAGCAGCCGGGACAGGGGGCCCAATGAGCAGTTCTTC. Translation: CASSRDRGPNEQFF.

V usage is TRBV20-1 and J usage is TRBJ2-7; unclear D gene. The CDR3 totals 13 residues. CDR1 and CDR2 (germline): DFQATT, SNEGSKA (reference sequence). The V and J ends lost 3 bases and 1 base respectively, with 10 bases between them. CDR3 loop: CSASKGLSYEQYF. CDR3 sequence (DNA): TGCAGTGCTAGTAAGGGCCTATCCTACGAGCAGTACTTC.

This chain uses TRBV12-3 or TRBV12-4 with TRBJ1-5, with a possible D match to TRBD1 (6 bases). The CDR3 has 11 residues. V shed 6 bases and J shed 13 bases, with 13 bases lying between them. The chain's CDR3 is CASSLGTTQHF. For the CDR3, the DNA is TGTGCCAGCAGCCTCGGGACAACTCAGCATTTT.

About this clone itself: Other DNA sequences in the sample encode the same CDR3. V is TRBV5-1 and J is TRBJ2-1; tentatively, D is TRBD2 (7 bases). V was cut by 3 bases and J by 8 bases, with 9 bases left in between. This CDR3 is 12 amino acids long. Germline CDR1 and CDR2: SGHRS and YFSETQ. The CDR3 spells CASSWGGDEQFF. The CDR3, as DNA: TGCGCCAGCAGCTGGGGGGGCGATGAGCAGTTCTTC.

V and J are TRBV6-2 or TRBV6-3 and TRBJ1-5; 7 positions match TRBD1. CDR1 and CDR2 from the germline V gene are MNHEY and SVGEGT. The ends lost 6 bases at V and 4 bases at J; junction bases unmatched: 15. This CDR3 contains 17 residues. CDR3 in amino acids: CASSPDRDPTFNQPQHF. In nucleotides, the CDR3 is TGTGCCAGCAGCCCTGACAGGGACCCTACCTTTAATCAGCCCCAGCATTTT.

This chain links TRBV28 with TRBJ1-2; 12 nucleotides match TRBD1. CDR3 length equals 17 residues. V lost 5 bases, J lost 5 bases, and 12 bases stayed unmatched. Germline V lookup: CDR1 MDHEN, CDR2 SYDVKM. The chain's CDR3 is CASSPSGQGALRYGYTF. The CDR3 DNA is TGTGCCAGCAGTCCATCGGGACAGGGGGCCTTGAGGTATGGCTACACCTTC.

The rearrangement links TRBV29-1 to TRBJ2-4; 7 positions match TRBD2. The CDR3 consists of 13 residues. CDR1 SQVTM and CDR2 ANQGSEA come from the germline V gene. Trimming took 3 bases from V and 8 from J; bases not matched to a gene: 7. The CDR3 protein is CSVESGGSDIQYF. For the CDR3, the DNA is TGCAGCGTTGAGAGCGGCGGGAGTGACATTCAGTACTTC. Looking up the rest from reference TRBV29-1 and TRBJ2-4 gives the full variable domain: SAVISQKPSRDICQRGTSLTIQCQVDSQVTMMFWYRQQPGQSLTLIATANQGSEATYESGFVIDKFPISRPNLTFSTLTVSNMSPEDSSIYLCSVESGGSDIQYFGAGTRLSVL.

The J gene is TRBJ1-2, the V gene TRBV30; D gene ambiguous. The germline gives CDR1 GTSNPN, CDR2 SVGIG (reference sequence). This CDR3 has 16 amino acids. The ends were cut back, 2 bases at V and 0 bases at J, with 16 bases in the middle. CDR3 sequence: CAWSSPVRDSNYGYTF. The CDR3, as DNA: TGTGCCTGGAGTTCACCGGTTCGGGATTCTAACTATGGCTACACCTTC.

The chain recombines TRBV11-2 with TRBJ2-2; no firm D call. CDR3 size: 12 residues. Trimming pared 6 bases from V and 4 bases from J, leaving 6 bases between. Per the germline V gene, CDR1 is SGHAT and CDR2 is FQNNGV. Here the CDR3 reads CASSSSTGELFF. As DNA, the CDR3 is TGTGCCAGCAGTTCAAGCACCGGGGAGCTGTTTTTT.

The J gene is TRBJ1-3, the V gene TRBV28; D unresolved. Looked up from germline, CDR1 is MDHEN and CDR2 is SYDVKM. Trimming took 3 bases from V and 0 from J, leaving 15 bases between them. This CDR3 comprises 17 residues. DNA for the CDR3: TGTGCCAGCAGTTTTCCCCGCGGGAGCAGCTCTGGAAACACCATATATTTT. This encodes CASSFPRGSSSGNTIYF.

The V gene is TRBV11-3, the J gene TRBJ2-2; no reliable D call. The germline V and J ends were trimmed by 4 bases and 7 bases, with 4 bases remaining between them. This CDR3 contains 11 residues. CDR1 is SGHNT and CDR2 is YENEEA in the germline V gene. DNA for the CDR3: TGTGCCAGCAGCTCCAACGGGGAGCTGTTTTTT. Translating gives CASSSNGELFF.

This chain connects TRBV2 to TRBJ2-4, with 9 bases that match TRBD2. V shed 11 bases and J 9 bases; nucleotides not matched to a gene: 14. From germline, CDR1 is SNHLY and CDR2 FYNNEI. The CDR3 is made up of 14 amino acids. This chain's CDR3 is CAEGRRAGGAIQYF. Written as DNA, the CDR3 is TGTGCCGAAGGACGGCGCGCGGGAGGGGCCATTCAGTACTTC.

The rearrangement joins TRBV6-5 to TRBJ1-4, with 7 bases lining up with TRBD1. Germline CDR1 is MNHEY and CDR2 is SVGAGI. CDR3 size: 14 residues. Trimming cost V 5 bases and J 7 bases; bases outside gene matches: 7. The CDR3 protein is CASSTPGQSEKLFF. The CDR3, as DNA: TGTGCCAGCAGTACTCCGGGACAGAGTGAAAAACTGTTTTTT.

This rearrangement joins TRBV7-9 to TRBJ1-1, with no clear D. The CDR3 length is 11 residues. V lost 1 base to trimming and J lost 10 bases, with 7 bases between them. The germline gives CDR1 SEHNR, CDR2 FQNEAQ (reference sequence). CDR3 coding DNA: TGTGCCAGCAGCTTAGAGCCCTCAGCTTTCTTT. This gives the protein CASSLEPSAFF.

The V and J genes are TRBV15 and TRBJ2-1, with D perhaps assigned TRBD1 or TRBD2 (5 bases each). The CDR3 extends over 15 amino acids. CDR1 is LNHNV, CDR2 YYDKDF, per germline (reference sequence). The V gene lost 5 bases and the J gene lost 8 bases, with 19 bases spanning the gap. Here the CDR3 reads CATSSPMDWDDEQFF. The CDR3 DNA follows: TGTGCCACCAGCTCCCCTATGGACTGGGACGATGAGCAGTTCTTC.

The chain is built from TRBV6-2 or TRBV6-3 and TRBJ2-3, with 10 bases that match TRBD2. The germline V gene encodes CDR1 MNHEY and CDR2 SVGEGT. The V segment lost 2 bases and the J segment 2 bases; nucleotides outside the gene matches: 1. This CDR3 has 15 residues. The CDR3 protein is CASSYLAGATDTQYF. For the CDR3, the DNA is TGTGCCAGCAGTTACCTAGCGGGAGCCACAGATACGCAGTATTTT.

The chain recombines TRBV19 with TRBJ1-1; tentatively, D is TRBD1 (6 bases). V gave up 5 bases and J gave up 3 bases, with 16 bases separating them. Per the germline V gene, CDR1 is LNHDA and CDR2 is SQIVND (reference sequence). The CDR3 consists of 15 residues. The CDR3 coding sequence is TGTGCCAGTAGTCTGGTAGAGGGGGGCTACACTGAAGCTTTCTTT. Encoded protein: CASSLVEGGYTEAFF. Full variable domain (rest looked up from reference TRBV19 and TRBJ1-1): DGGITQSPKYLFRKEGQNVTLSCEQNLNHDAMYWYRQDPGQGLRLIYYSQIVNDFQKGDIAEGYSVSREKKESFPLTVTSAQKNPTAFYLCASSLVEGGYTEAFFGQGTRLTVV.

J is TRBJ2-7 and V is TRBV2, with D uncertain. CDR3 length: 15 residues. V lost 0 bases and J lost 6, with 15 bases in between. Looked up from germline, CDR1 is SNHLY and CDR2 is FYNNEI. For the CDR3, the DNA is TGTGCCAGCAGTGAAGCGATCGGCAGGCCGGGCGAGCAGTACTTC. Its translation is CASSEAIGRPGEQYF.